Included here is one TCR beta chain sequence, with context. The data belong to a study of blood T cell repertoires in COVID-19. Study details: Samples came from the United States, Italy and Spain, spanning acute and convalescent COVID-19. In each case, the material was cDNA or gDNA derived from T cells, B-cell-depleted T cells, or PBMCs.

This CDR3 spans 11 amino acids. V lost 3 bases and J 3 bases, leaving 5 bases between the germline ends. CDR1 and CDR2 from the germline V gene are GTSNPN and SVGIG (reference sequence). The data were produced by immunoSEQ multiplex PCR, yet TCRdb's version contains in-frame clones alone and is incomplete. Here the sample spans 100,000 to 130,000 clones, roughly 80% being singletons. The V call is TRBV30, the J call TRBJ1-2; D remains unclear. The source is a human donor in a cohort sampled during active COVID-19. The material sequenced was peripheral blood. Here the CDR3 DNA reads TGTGCCTGGAGGCAGGACTATGGCTACACCTTC. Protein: CAWRQDYGYTF.